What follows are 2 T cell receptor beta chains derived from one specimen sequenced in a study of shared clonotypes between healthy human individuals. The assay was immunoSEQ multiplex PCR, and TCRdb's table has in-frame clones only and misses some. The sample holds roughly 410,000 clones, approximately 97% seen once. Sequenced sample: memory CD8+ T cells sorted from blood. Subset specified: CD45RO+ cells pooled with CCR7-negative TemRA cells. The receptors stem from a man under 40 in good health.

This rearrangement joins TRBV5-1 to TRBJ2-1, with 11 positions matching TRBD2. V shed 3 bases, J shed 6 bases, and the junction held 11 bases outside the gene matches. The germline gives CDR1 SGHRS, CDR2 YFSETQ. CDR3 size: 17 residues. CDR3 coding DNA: TGCGCCAGCAGCTACTCACTAGCGGGAGTAGGTAGCAATGAGCAGTTCTTC. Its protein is CASSYSLAGVGSNEQFF.

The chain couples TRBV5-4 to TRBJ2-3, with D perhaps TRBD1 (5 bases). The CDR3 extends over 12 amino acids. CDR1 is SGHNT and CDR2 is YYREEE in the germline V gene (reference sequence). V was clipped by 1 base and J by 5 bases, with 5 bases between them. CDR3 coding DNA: TGTGCCAGCAGCTTGCAGGGAGATACGCAGTATTTT. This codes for CASSLQGDTQYF.